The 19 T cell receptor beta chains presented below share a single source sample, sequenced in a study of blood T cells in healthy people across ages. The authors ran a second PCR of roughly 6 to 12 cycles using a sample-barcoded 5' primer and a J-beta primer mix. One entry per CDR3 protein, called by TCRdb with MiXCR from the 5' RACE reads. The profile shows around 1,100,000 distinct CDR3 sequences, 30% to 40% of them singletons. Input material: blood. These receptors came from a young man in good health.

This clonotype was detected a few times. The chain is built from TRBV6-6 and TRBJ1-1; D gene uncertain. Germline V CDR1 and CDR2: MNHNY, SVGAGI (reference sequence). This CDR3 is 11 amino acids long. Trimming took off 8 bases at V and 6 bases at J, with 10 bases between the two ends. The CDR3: CASGEGSEAFF. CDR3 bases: TGTGCCAGCGGGGAGGGTTCTGAAGCTTTCTTT.

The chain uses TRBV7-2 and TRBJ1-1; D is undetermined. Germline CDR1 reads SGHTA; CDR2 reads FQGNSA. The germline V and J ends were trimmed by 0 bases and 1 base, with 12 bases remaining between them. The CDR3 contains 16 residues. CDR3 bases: TGTGCCAGCAGCTTAGCTTCAGGCCGGGCGAACACTGAAGCTTTCTTT. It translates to CASSLASGRANTEAFF. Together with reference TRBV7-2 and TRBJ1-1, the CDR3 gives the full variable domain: GAGVSQSPSNKVTEKGKDVELRCDPISGHTALYWYRQSLGQGLEFLIYFQGNSAPDKSGLPSDRFSAERTGGSVSTLTIQRTQQEDSAVYLCASSLASGRANTEAFFGQGTRLTVV.

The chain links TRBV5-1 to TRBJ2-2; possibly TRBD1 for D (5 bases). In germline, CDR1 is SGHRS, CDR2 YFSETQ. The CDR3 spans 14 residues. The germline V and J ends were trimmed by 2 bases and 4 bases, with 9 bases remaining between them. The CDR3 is CASSLRQSTGELFF. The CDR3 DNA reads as TGCGCCAGCAGCTTACGACAGAGCACCGGGGAGCTGTTTTTT.

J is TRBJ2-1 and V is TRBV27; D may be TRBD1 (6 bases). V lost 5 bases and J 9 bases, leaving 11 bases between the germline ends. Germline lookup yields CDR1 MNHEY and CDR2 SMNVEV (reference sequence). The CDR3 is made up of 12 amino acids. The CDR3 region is CASSPQQGEQFF. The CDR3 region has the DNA TGTGCCAGCAGTCCCCAACAGGGTGAGCAGTTCTTC.

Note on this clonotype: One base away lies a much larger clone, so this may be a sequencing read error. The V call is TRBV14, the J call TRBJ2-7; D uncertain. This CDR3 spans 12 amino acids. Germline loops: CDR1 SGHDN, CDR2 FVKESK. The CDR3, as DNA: TGTGCCAGCAGCCAAGATTGGAGAGAGCGGTACTTC. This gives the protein CASSQDWRERYF.

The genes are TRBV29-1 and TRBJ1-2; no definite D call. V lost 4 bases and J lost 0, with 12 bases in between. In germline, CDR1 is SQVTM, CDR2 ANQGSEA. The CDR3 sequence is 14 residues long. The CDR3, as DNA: TGCAGCGTTGTCGGCCTCTACTCTAACTATGGCTACACCTTC. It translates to CSVVGLYSNYGYTF.

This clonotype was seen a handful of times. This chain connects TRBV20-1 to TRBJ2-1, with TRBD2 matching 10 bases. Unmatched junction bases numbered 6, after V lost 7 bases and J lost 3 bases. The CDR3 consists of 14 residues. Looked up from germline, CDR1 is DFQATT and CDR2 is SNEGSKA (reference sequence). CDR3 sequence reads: CSVHLAGDYNEQFF. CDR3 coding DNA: TGCAGTGTTCACCTAGCGGGGGACTACAATGAGCAGTTCTTC.

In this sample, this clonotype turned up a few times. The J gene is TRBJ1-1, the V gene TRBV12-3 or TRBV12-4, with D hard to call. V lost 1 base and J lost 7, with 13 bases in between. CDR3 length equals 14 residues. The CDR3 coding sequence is TGTGCCAGCAGTTTAGGGTCGGGGTTGGGTGAAGCTTTCTTT. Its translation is CASSLGSGLGEAFF.

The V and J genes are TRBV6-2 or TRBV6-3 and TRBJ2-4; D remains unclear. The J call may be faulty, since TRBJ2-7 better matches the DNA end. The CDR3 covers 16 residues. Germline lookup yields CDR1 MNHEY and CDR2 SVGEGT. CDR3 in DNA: TGTGCCAGCAGTTACGATTACGGACGGATATCCTACGAGCAGTACTTC. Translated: CASSYDYGRISYEQYF.

CDR3 coding DNA: TGCGCCAGCAGCCTACCTCCCACAGGGAGCAATGAGCAGTTCTTC. Its translation is CASSLPPTGSNEQFF. V usage is TRBV5-1 and J usage is TRBJ2-1; weak D call: TRBD1 (6 bases). From germline, CDR1 is SGHRS and CDR2 YFSETQ. CDR3 length: 15 residues. The V end lost 4 bases, the J end lost 6 bases, and 17 bases lay between the germline ends.

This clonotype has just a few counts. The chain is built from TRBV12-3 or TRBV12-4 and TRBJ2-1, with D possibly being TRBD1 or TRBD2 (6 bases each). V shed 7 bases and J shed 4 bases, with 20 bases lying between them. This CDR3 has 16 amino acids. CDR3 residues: CASTRASGALYNEQFF. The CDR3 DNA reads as TGTGCCAGCACCCGAGCCTCGGGGGCGTTATACAATGAGCAGTTCTTC.

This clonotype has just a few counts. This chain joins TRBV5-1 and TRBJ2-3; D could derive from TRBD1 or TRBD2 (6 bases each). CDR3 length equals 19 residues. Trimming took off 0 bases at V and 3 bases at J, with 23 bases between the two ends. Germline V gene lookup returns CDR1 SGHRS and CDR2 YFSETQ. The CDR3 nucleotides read TGCGCCAGCAGCTTGGATTCGGGTTTTGGCGGAGGGGGGACAGATACGCAGTATTTT. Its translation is CASSLDSGFGGGGTDTQYF.

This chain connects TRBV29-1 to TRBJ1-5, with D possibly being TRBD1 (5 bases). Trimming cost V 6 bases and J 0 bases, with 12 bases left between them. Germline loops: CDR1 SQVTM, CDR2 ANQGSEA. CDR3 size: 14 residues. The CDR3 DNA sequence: TGCAGCGTCCAGACAGAGAATAGCAATCAGCCCCAGCATTTT. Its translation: CSVQTENSNQPQHF.

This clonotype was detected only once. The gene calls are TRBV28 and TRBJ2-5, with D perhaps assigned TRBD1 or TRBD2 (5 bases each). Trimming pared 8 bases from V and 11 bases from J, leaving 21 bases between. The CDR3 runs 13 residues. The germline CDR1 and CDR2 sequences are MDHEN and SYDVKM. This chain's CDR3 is CASQYIPEGEQYF. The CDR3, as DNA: TGTGCCAGCCAGTACATTCCAGAAGGGGAGCAGTACTTC.

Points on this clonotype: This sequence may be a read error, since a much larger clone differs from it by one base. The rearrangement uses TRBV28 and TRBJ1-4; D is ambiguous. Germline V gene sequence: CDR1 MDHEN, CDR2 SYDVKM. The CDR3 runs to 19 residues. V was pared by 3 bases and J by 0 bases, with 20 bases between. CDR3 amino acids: CASSFITFLPDATNEKLFF. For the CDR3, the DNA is TGTGCCAGCAGTTTCATCACCTTTCTACCTGACGCAACTAATGAAAAACTGTTTTTT.

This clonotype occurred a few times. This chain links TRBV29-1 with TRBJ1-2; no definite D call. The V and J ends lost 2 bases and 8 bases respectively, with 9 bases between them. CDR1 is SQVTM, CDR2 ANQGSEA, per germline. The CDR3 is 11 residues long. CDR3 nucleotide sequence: TGCAGCGTTGAAACAGACAAGGGCTACACCTTC. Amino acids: CSVETDKGYTF.

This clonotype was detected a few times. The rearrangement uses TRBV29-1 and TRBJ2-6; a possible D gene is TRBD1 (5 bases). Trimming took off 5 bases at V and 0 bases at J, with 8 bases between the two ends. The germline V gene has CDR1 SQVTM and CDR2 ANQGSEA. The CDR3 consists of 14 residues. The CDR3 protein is CSVHDSSGANVLTF. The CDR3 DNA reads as TGCAGCGTTCACGACAGCTCTGGGGCCAACGTCCTGACTTTC.

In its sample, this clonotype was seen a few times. CDR3 coding DNA: TGTGCTAGTGTGGGTAGGCGCAAGGCGCAGTTCTTC. Protein: CASVGRRKAQFF. V usage is TRBV12-5 and J usage is TRBJ2-1; D call uncertain. The CDR3 is made up of 12 amino acids. The germline CDR1 and CDR2 sequences are LGHNT and FRNRAP. Trimming took off 7 bases at V and 12 bases at J, with 16 bases between the two ends.

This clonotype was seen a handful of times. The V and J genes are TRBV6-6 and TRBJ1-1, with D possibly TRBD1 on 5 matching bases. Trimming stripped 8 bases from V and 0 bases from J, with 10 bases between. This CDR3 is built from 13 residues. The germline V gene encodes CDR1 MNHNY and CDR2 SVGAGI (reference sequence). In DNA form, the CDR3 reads TGTGCCAGCTTGGGGGTTTTGAACACTGAAGCTTTCTTT. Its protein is CASLGVLNTEAFF.